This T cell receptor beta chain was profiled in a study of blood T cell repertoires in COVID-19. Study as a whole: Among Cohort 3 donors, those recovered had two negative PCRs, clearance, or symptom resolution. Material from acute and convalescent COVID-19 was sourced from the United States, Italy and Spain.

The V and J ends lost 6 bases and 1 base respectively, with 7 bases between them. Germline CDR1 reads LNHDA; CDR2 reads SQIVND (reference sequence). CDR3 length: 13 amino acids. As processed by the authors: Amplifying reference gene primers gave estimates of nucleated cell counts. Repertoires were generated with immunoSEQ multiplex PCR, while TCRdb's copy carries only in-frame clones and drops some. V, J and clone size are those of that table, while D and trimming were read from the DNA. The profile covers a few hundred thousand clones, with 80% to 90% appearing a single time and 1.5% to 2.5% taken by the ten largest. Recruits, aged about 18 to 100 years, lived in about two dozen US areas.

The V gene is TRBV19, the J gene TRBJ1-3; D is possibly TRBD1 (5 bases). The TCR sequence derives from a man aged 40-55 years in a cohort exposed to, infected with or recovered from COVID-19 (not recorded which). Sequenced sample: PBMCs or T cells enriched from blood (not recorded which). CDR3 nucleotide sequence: TGTGCCAGTAGGGGGCTATCTGGAAACACCATATATTTT. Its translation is CASRGLSGNTIYF.